Shown below are 31 T cell receptor beta chains from a single sample sequenced in a study of cytomegalovirus exposure and HLA in healthy donors. This PCR relied on a set of 60 Vbeta primers and 13 Jbeta primers. Sequencing used immunoSEQ multiplex PCR; TCRdb keeps in-frame clones, though not all of them. This table has more than 150,000 clones, around 80% appearing once. The sample consisted of PBMCs. The receptors originated from a man aged 18 to 29 in good health and CMV-seronegative.

The chain combines TRBV7-2 with TRBJ1-1, with 9 bases aligning to TRBD1. V dropped 5 bases and J dropped 1; count of bases not matched to a gene: 2. There are 14 residues in the CDR3. The germline V gene has CDR1 SGHTA and CDR2 FQGNSA. The CDR3 DNA reads TGTGCCAGCAGCAAGGACAGGGGGAACACTGAAGCTTTCTTT. Translated, it gives CASSKDRGNTEAFF.

This sequence joins TRBV9 and TRBJ2-3; 11 bases agree with TRBD2. J was trimmed by 6 bases and V by 4 bases; bases with no gene match: 7. Germline V gene sequence: CDR1 SGDLS, CDR2 YYNGEE. The CDR3 totals 15 residues. CDR3 in DNA: TGTGCCAGCAGCCATAGCGGGGGGGCAGAGGATACGCAGTATTTT. Protein: CASSHSGGAEDTQYF.

This clone appeared once. V gene TRBV30 combines with J gene TRBJ2-7, with TRBD2 identical over 7 bases. The germline V gene has CDR1 GTSNPN and CDR2 SVGIG (reference sequence). The CDR3 has 15 amino acids. The V gene end was trimmed by 0 bases and the J gene end by 7 bases; junction bases not matched to a gene: 12. CDR3 sequence: CAWSVLLAGAREQYF. In nucleotides, the CDR3 is TGTGCCTGGAGTGTACTGTTGGCGGGAGCTCGTGAGCAGTACTTC.

This rearrangement joins TRBV28 to TRBJ1-5; D ambiguous. V lost 2 bases to trimming and J lost 7 bases, with 12 bases between them. The CDR3 is 14 amino acids. The germline CDR1 and CDR2 sequences are MDHEN and SYDVKM. CDR3 region: CASSLGGLGQPQHF. Written as DNA, the CDR3 is TGTGCCAGCAGTTTAGGCGGGCTGGGGCAGCCCCAGCATTTT.

This chain uses TRBV18 with TRBJ2-3, with a weak D call TRBD1 (8 bases). Per the germline V gene, CDR1 is KGHSH and CDR2 is LQKENI. With 3 bases removed from V and 3 bases from J, the gap between germline ends came to 16 bases. The CDR3 has 16 amino acids. The CDR3 protein is CASSPNGQGGTDTQYF. The DNA of the CDR3 is TGTGCCAGCTCACCGAACGGACAGGGAGGGACAGATACGCAGTATTTT.

The genes are TRBV27 and TRBJ2-5; 10 positions match TRBD2. The J segment lost 1 base and the V segment lost 5 bases, leaving 4 bases of the junction unmatched. CDR3 length equals 15 residues. From germline, CDR1 is MNHEY and CDR2 SMNVEV (reference sequence). Written as DNA, the CDR3 is TGTGCCAGCAGTATTAGCGGGAGGCTCCAAGAGACCCAGTACTTC. Its protein is CASSISGRLQETQYF.

The chain uses TRBV9 and TRBJ1-3; D uncertain. Deletions cut 0 bases from V and 4 bases from J, with 8 bases between. The CDR3 totals 14 residues. Germline V lookup: CDR1 SGDLS, CDR2 YYNGEE. In DNA, the CDR3 is TGTGCCAGCAGCGTAGTCGGGGTGGGAAACACCATATATTTT. Translation gives CASSVVGVGNTIYF.

The V gene is TRBV30, the J gene TRBJ2-2; 12 nucleotides line up with TRBD1. The CDR3 loop spans 15 amino acids. V gave up 0 bases and J gave up 6 bases; unmatched junction bases: 2. Germline CDR1 reads GTSNPN; CDR2 reads SVGIG (reference sequence). CDR3 coding DNA: TGTGCCTGGAGTGTGGGGACAGGGGGCTCCGGGGAGCTGTTTTTT. Amino acids: CAWSVGTGGSGELFF.

The V call is TRBV7-2, the J call TRBJ2-5; D is perhaps TRBD2 (5 bases). V lost 4 bases to trimming and J lost 5 bases, with 8 bases between them. The germline gives CDR1 SGHTA, CDR2 FQGNSA. The CDR3 runs 12 residues. CDR3 DNA: TGTGCCAGCAGCTCCTCGGGGGAGACCCAGTACTTC. Translated, it gives CASSSSGETQYF.

The chain carries TRBV15 and TRBJ2-5; 15 bases line up with TRBD2. CDR3 length: 20 amino acids. After removal of 3 bases from V and 2 bases from J, the junction contained 13 bases not matched to a gene. In germline, CDR1 is LNHNV, CDR2 YYDKDF (reference sequence). This CDR3 is CATSSLGLAGGPYPQETQYF. In DNA, the CDR3 is TGTGCCACCAGCAGTCTCGGACTAGCGGGGGGGCCATACCCTCAAGAGACCCAGTACTTC.

A single count supports this clone. The chain recombines TRBV20-1 with TRBJ1-1; no reliable D call. CDR1 and CDR2 (germline): DFQATT, SNEGSKA (reference sequence). The length of the CDR3 is 11 residues. V lost 5 bases and J 6 bases, leaving 10 bases between the germline ends. As DNA, the CDR3 is TGCAGTGCTTTCCGTTTCTCTGAAGCTTTCTTT. As protein: CSAFRFSEAFF.

The chain is built from TRBV7-2 and TRBJ2-5; a possible D gene is TRBD2 (6 bases). Germline V gene sequence: CDR1 SGHTA, CDR2 FQGNSA. Trimming stripped 3 bases from V and 2 bases from J, with 16 bases between. CDR3 size: 16 residues. The CDR3 DNA reads as TGTGCCAGCAGCTTTATCGCGGGGTCCCTACAAGAGACCCAGTACTTC. It codes for CASSFIAGSLQETQYF.

The chain has TRBV5-6 and TRBJ1-6, with TRBD1 identical over 10 bases. With 4 bases clipped from V and 8 bases from J, the junction kept 3 bases outside the gene matches. The CDR3 runs to 14 residues. The germline gives CDR1 SGHDT, CDR2 YYEEEE. The CDR3 DNA reads TGTGCCAGCAGCCCCGGACAGGGGGATTCACCCCTCCACTTT. This translates into CASSPGQGDSPLHF. The variable domain in full, completed from reference TRBV5-6 and TRBJ1-6, reads DAGVTQSPTHLIKTRGQQVTLRCSPKSGHDTVSWYQQALGQGPQFIFQYYEEEERQRGNFPDRFSGHQFPNYSSELNVNALLLGDSALYLCASSPGQGDSPLHFGNGTRLTVT.

V usage is TRBV19 and J usage is TRBJ2-7, with 10 bases lining up with TRBD2. From germline, CDR1 is LNHDA and CDR2 SQIVND (reference sequence). Losses at the gene ends were 4 bases for V and 2 bases for J; bases not matched to a gene: 2. This CDR3 has 14 amino acids. DNA for the CDR3: TGTGCCAGTAGTACGAGCGGGGGGGCCTACGAGCAGTACTTC. This gives the protein CASSTSGGAYEQYF.

This chain uses TRBV19 with TRBJ2-3; TRBD2 matches 12 bases. The J segment lost 0 bases and the V segment lost 4 bases, leaving 5 bases of the junction unmatched. Germline assignment: CDR1 LNHDA and CDR2 SQIVND (reference sequence). This CDR3 contains 17 residues. The CDR3 nucleotides read TGTGCCAGTAGTACTAGGACTAGCGGGGAGAGCACAGATACGCAGTATTTT. Translation gives CASSTRTSGESTDTQYF.

V gene TRBV6-6 combines with J gene TRBJ1-2; 8 bases match TRBD1. CDR1 is MNHNY and CDR2 is SVGAGI in the germline V gene (reference sequence). CDR3 length: 13 amino acids. Trimming took 6 bases from V and 7 from J; bases not matched to a gene: 7. The CDR3 here is CASSHGQGVGYTF. The CDR3 DNA reads as TGTGCCAGCAGCCACGGACAGGGTGTTGGCTACACCTTC.

This clone was observed a few times. V usage is TRBV4-3 and J usage is TRBJ1-1; a possible D gene is TRBD1 (5 bases). The CDR3 contains 15 residues. V lost 0 bases and J 3 bases, leaving 11 bases between the germline ends. CDR1 is LGHNA and CDR2 is YSLEER in the germline V gene. The CDR3 spells CASSQDSWGDTEAFF. The CDR3 DNA reads TGCGCCAGCAGCCAAGATTCGTGGGGGGACACTGAAGCTTTCTTT.

This chain uses TRBV12-5 with TRBJ2-7; a possible D gene is TRBD1 (6 bases). This CDR3 is built from 21 residues. In germline, CDR1 is LGHNT, CDR2 FRNRAP. The V end lost 0 bases, the J end lost 7 bases, and 34 bases lay between the germline ends. The CDR3 protein is CASGLVQGGSGIRPPTIEQYF. CDR3 nucleotides: TGTGCTAGTGGTTTGGTACAGGGTGGGTCGGGGATCCGGCCCCCTACGATTGAGCAGTACTTC.

This clone was seen once. This sequence joins TRBV6-5 and TRBJ2-7, with 9 bases matching TRBD2. Germline CDR1 reads MNHEY; CDR2 reads SVGAGI. This CDR3 is built from 14 residues. The J segment lost 2 bases and the V segment lost 2 bases, leaving 1 base of the junction unmatched. The DNA for the CDR3 is TGTGCCAGCAGTTACGGCGGGGGGGCCTACGAGCAGTACTTC. Translation: CASSYGGGAYEQYF.

V and J are TRBV27 and TRBJ1-6, with 7 nucleotides matching TRBD1. The CDR3 is 17 residues long. Germline V gene sequence: CDR1 MNHEY, CDR2 SMNVEV (reference sequence). Trimming cost V 5 bases and J 10 bases; bases outside gene matches: 17. The CDR3 DNA is TGTGCCAGCAGTACGCGGGACAGCGAATACCCGTTCTCACCCCTCCACTTT. Residues: CASSTRDSEYPFSPLHF.

The chain combines TRBV29-1 with TRBJ2-7, with a possible D match to TRBD1 (6 bases). Deletions cut 3 bases from V and 3 bases from J, with 12 bases between. Germline V gene sequence: CDR1 SQVTM, CDR2 ANQGSEA. This CDR3 is built from 13 residues. CDR3 bases: TGCAGCGTTGACGGGGACACCCTCTACGAGCAGTACTTC. This gives the protein CSVDGDTLYEQYF.

The chain employs TRBV11-2 and TRBJ1-2; 7 positions agree with TRBD1. Germline assignment: CDR1 SGHAT and CDR2 FQNNGV. The CDR3 spans 14 residues. Unmatched junction bases numbered 9, after V lost 5 bases and J lost 6 bases. Here the CDR3 DNA reads TGTGCCAGCAGCCTCGAGGACAGGTGGGATGGCTACACCTTC. It yields the protein CASSLEDRWDGYTF.

The chain employs TRBV5-6 and TRBJ2-5, with D hard to call. The DNA end is a closer match to TRBJ2-7, so the J assignment may be wrong. This CDR3 has 13 residues. Germline CDR1 SGHDT, CDR2 YYEEEE. For the CDR3, the DNA is TGTGCCAGCAGCTTCAGACGACTGTACGAGCAGTACTTC. It encodes CASSFRRLYEQYF.

The chain uses TRBV5-4 and TRBJ2-7; 10 bases align to TRBD1. The J segment lost 2 bases and the V segment lost 2 bases, leaving 4 bases of the junction unmatched. The CDR3 runs 15 residues. Germline V lookup: CDR1 SGHNT, CDR2 YYREEE (reference sequence). The CDR3: CASSLPGQGPYEQYF. Here the CDR3 DNA reads TGTGCCAGCAGCTTACCGGGACAGGGGCCCTACGAGCAGTACTTC.

V usage is TRBV9 and J usage is TRBJ1-1; D ambiguous. The CDR3 is 17 amino acids. The germline gives CDR1 SGDLS, CDR2 YYNGEE. Trimming took off 0 bases at V and 0 bases at J, with 15 bases between the two ends. The CDR3 is CASSVGGGGLLNTEAFF. Written as DNA, the CDR3 is TGTGCCAGCAGCGTAGGAGGTGGAGGGCTGTTGAACACTGAAGCTTTCTTT.

The chain combines TRBV5-4 with TRBJ2-7, with TRBD1 matching over 7 bases. The CDR3 is 12 residues long. Germline assignment: CDR1 SGHNT and CDR2 YYREEE (reference sequence). After removal of 3 bases from V and 3 bases from J, the junction contained 0 bases not matched to a gene. The CDR3, as DNA: TGTGCCAGCAGCTCAGGGGGCTACGAGCAGTACTTC. Translated: CASSSGGYEQYF. Combining the CDR3 with reference TRBV5-4 and TRBJ2-7 gives the whole variable domain ETGVTQSPTHLIKTRGQQVTLRCSSQSGHNTVSWYQQALGQGPQFIFQYYREEENGRGNFPPRFSGLQFPNYSSELNVNALELDDSALYLCASSSGGYEQYFGPGTRLTVT.

This chain joins TRBV7-9 and TRBJ2-5, with 9 bases identical to TRBD1. This CDR3 comprises 14 residues. Trimming removed 4 bases from V and 5 bases from J; junction bases left unmatched: 5. The germline gives CDR1 SEHNR, CDR2 FQNEAQ (reference sequence). Written as DNA, the CDR3 is TGTGCCAGCAGCTCCACAGGGGGCTCGGAGACCCAGTACTTC. Translating gives CASSSTGGSETQYF.

V usage is TRBV30 and J usage is TRBJ1-5; no reliable D call. The CDR3 is made up of 14 amino acids. Germline-derived CDR1 and CDR2 are GTSNPN and SVGIG (reference sequence). Deletions cut 2 bases from V and 0 bases from J, with 8 bases between. As DNA, the CDR3 is TGTGCCTGGAGTCGGGGAGTTAGCAATCAGCCCCAGCATTTT. It translates to CAWSRGVSNQPQHF. Variable domain in full (rest from reference TRBV30 and TRBJ1-5): SQTIHQWPATLVQPVGSPLSLECTVEGTSNPNLYWYRQAAGRGLQLLFYSVGIGQISSEVPQNLSASRPQDRQFILSSKKLLLSDSGFYLCAWSRGVSNQPQHFGDGTRLSIL.

This chain joins TRBV11-2 and TRBJ2-1; 13 positions agree with TRBD2. Germline loops: CDR1 SGHAT, CDR2 FQNNGV. The CDR3 spans 17 residues. With V trimmed by 5 bases and J by 8 bases, 12 bases remained unmatched. The CDR3 sequence is CASSPGLAGFLDDEQFF. CDR3 DNA sequence: TGTGCCAGCAGCCCGGGACTAGCGGGGTTCCTTGACGATGAGCAGTTCTTC.

This clone occurred once. The gene calls are TRBV9 and TRBJ2-5; 8 bases map to TRBD2. The ends lost 0 bases at V and 5 bases at J; junction bases unmatched: 9. Germline V gives CDR1 SGDLS, CDR2 YYNGEE. The CDR3 is 16 residues long. The CDR3 here is CASSVGLGRARETQYF. DNA for the CDR3: TGTGCCAGCAGCGTAGGTCTCGGGAGGGCCAGGGAGACCCAGTACTTC. Filled out from reference TRBV9 and TRBJ2-5, the complete variable domain reads DSGVTQTPKHLITATGQRVTLRCSPRSGDLSVYWYQQSLDQGLQFLIQYYNGEERAKGNILERFSAQQFPDLHSELNLSSLELGDSALYFCASSVGLGRARETQYFGPGTRLLVL.

The chain recombines TRBV4-1 with TRBJ2-7; D remains unclear. The CDR3 is 14 residues long. Germline CDR1 is MGHRA and CDR2 is YSYEKL. V was pared by 1 base and J by 3 bases, with 10 bases between. The CDR3 here is CASSQVTNFYEQYF. The CDR3 DNA follows: TGCGCCAGCAGCCAAGTCACGAACTTCTACGAGCAGTACTTC.